This T cell receptor (beta chain) was documented in a study of cytomegalovirus exposure and HLA in healthy donors. At the level of the study: As an earlier analysis found, some 180 million T cells yielded about 120 million unique TCR beta sequences. Study-level points and caveats: Most TCR beta V segments were productive about 90% or about 30% of the time in an earlier analysis. Cytomegalovirus association was listed for 164 TCR beta chains.

For this clone: Its antigen remains unidentified.

PCR was performed using 60 Vbeta and 13 Jbeta primers. TCRdb's table, derived via immunoSEQ multiplex PCR, lists solely in-frame clones and lacks some. Its table lists over 100,000 clones. Trimming cost V 7 bases and J 7 bases; bases outside gene matches: 25. The CDR3 consists of 20 residues. Germline V gene sequence: CDR1 LGHNT, CDR2 FRNRAP. The specimen was PBMCs. The TCR comes from a woman in her thirties or forties in good health and CMV-seropositive. V usage is TRBV12-5 and J usage is TRBJ2-1; the match to TRBD2 covers 10 bases. CDR3 sequence (DNA): TGTGCTAGTGTCTTGCGGGTGGCAGGGGCGGTAGCGGGAGGATTGAATGAGCAGTTCTTC. It is translated as CASVLRVAGAVAGGLNEQFF.